This TCR beta chain was identified during a study of early T cells in non-severe SARS-CoV-2 infection (dated by TCRdb to about 2021). Study-wide context: TCR sequencing used bulk RNA from unsorted whole blood, so alpha and beta chains could not be paired. The study at large found these results: VDJdb matching was skewed toward anti-spike CD8 responses, so virus-specific expansions were likely underestimated and private and CD4 specificities were missed.

As regards this clonotype: The antigen this receptor binds is unknown. One base away there is no much larger clone; base qualities are not given.

CDR1 MNHEY and CDR2 SVGEGT were looked up in the germline V gene. Deletion took 5 bases off V and 8 bases off J, with a span of 4 bases between the germline ends. The CDR3 spans 11 residues, from the cysteine through the phenylalanine. Here the CDR3 DNA is all that survives: 33 bases in frame from base 1. This was a case-control study nested in a cohort of healthcare workers in London, UK, who had nasopharyngeal swab PCR tests and blood samples taken every week. Between 23 and 31 March 2020, the week of the UK lockdown, healthcare workers were enrolled and then followed up weekly for as long as 16 weeks. To prepare the library, 5' RACE was applied. Sequencing instrument: NextSeq 500. To correct for sequencing error and PCR bias, the TCR library protocol tagged individual cDNA molecules with unique molecular identifiers. Both TCR alpha and beta chains were sequenced, and tight co-correlation was observed between alpha and beta sequence abundances in each sample. Turning to the authors' computational methods: Decombinator V4 was used to perform V gene, J gene and CDR3 annotation of TCR sequences. TCRs were defined as expanded if a significant change between any two time points was detected under a Poisson model with p below 0.0001. TCR abundances were normalised to the total number of TCRs sequenced per sample and expressed as counts per million. TRAV1-2 paired with TRAJ12, TRAJ20 or TRAJ33 defined MAIT TCRs, while TRAV10 paired with TRAJ18 defined iNKT TCRs. A search of VDJdb, accessed on 1 November 2021, was run for TCRs annotated to CMV, EBV and SARS-CoV-2, with TCRs annotated for multiple antigens excluded. The raw public reads went through TCRdb reprocessing: fastp at Q25, MiXCR clone calling, in-frame beta chains kept. Records with the same CDR3 protein are collapsed into one entry carrying the most frequent genes and DNA. These V and J calls rely on TCRdb rather than the paper's analysis. This sample lists some 87,000 distinct CDR3 sequences; 12% to 15% were detected once. The ten largest account for 1.2% to 1.5% of the sample.

Sequencing used whole blood. The chain joins TRBV6-2 or TRBV6-3 to TRBJ1-6, with the D gene too uncertain to name. The TCR was taken from an adult who was a healthcare worker with PCR-confirmed SARS-CoV-2 infection or an uninfected control (not recorded which). The CDR3 loop reads CASSDDSPLHF. The nucleotide sequence is TGTGCCAGCAGTGACGATTCACCCCTCCACTTT.